This is a list of T cell receptor beta chains from one sample in a study of graft-versus-host responses after intestinal transplantation. Method: immunoSEQ multiplex PCR; TCRdb's copy keeps in-frame clones and lacks some. The table has approximately 97,000 clones, roughly 92% seen once. The antigens these receptors bind are not known. The sequencing here drew on unstimulated CD8+ T cells sorted from spleen or lymph node cells, taken before transplant. The receptors come from a human donor who was the organ donor for an intestinal transplant. Both conserved end residues are part of each CDR3. Each record gives: V gene, clone size, J gene, D gene, CDR3 protein, CDR3 DNA. The D gene is left open where the match is weak. Rows may omit the clone size; those that give it use once, few, many or a size class.

TRBV20-1,-,TRBJ1-2,-,CSALPRRGYTF,TGCAGTGCTCTCCCCAGGAGGGGCTACACCTTC
TRBV9,once,TRBJ1-4,-,CASSVADSDSYNEKLFF,TGTGCCAGCAGCGTAGCAGACAGCGACTCCTATAATGAAAAACTGTTTTTT
TRBV6-5,-,TRBJ1-2,-,CASSSTRQARALVF,TGTGCCAGCAGTTCGACCCGACAGGCCCGGGCGCTGGTTTTC
TRBV9,-,TRBJ2-7,-,CASSVDGQPYEQYF,TGTGCCAGCAGCGTAGACGGACAGCCCTACGAGCAGTACTTC
TRBV6-1,-,TRBJ1-5,TRBD1,CASSENIGTGAYSNQPQHF,TGTGCCAGCAGTGAAAACATAGGGACAGGGGCTTATAGCAATCAGCCCCAGCATTTT
TRBV5-5,-,TRBJ2-7,-,CASSPLRVDEQYF,TGTGCCAGCAGCCCTCTGCGGGTAGACGAGCAGTACTTC
TRBV19,-,TRBJ1-4,-,CASTIGGAREKLFF,TGTGCCAGTACCATAGGGGGGGCGCGTGAAAAACTGTTTTTT
TRBV6-5,-,TRBJ2-1,TRBD1,CASSYSGRQGQFF,TGTGCCAGCAGTTACTCGGGAAGACAGGGGCAGTTCTTC
TRBV5-6,-,TRBJ2-3,-,CASSWGDPDTQYF,TGTGCCAGCAGCTGGGGGGATCCAGATACGCAGTATTTT
TRBV30,once,TRBJ1-1,-,CACPEAEAFF,TGTGCCTGCCCTGAGGCGGAAGCTTTCTTT
TRBV5-1,-,TRBJ1-2,-,CASSLGATPNYGYTF,TGCGCCAGCAGCTTGGGGGCAACTCCTAACTATGGCTACACCTTC
TRBV30,-,TRBJ2-7,-,CAWSVGWGGDEQYF,TGTGCCTGGAGTGTAGGTTGGGGGGGCGACGAGCAGTACTTC
TRBV19,-,TRBJ1-5,-,CASGTGGQPQHF,TGTGCCAGTGGGACGGGGGGTCAGCCCCAGCATTTT
TRBV6-1,-,TRBJ1-1,-,CASSELTGMNTEAFF,TGTGCCAGCAGTGAATTGACCGGGATGAACACTGAAGCTTTCTTT
TRBV5-6,-,TRBJ2-7,TRBD1,CASSWYRDRSSYEQYF,TGTGCCAGCAGCTGGTACCGGGACAGAAGCTCCTACGAGCAGTACTTC
TRBV7-2,-,TRBJ1-1,-,CASSLRGYGDEAFF,TGTGCCAGCAGCTTAAGGGGATATGGCGATGAAGCTTTCTTT
TRBV15,-,TRBJ1-2,-,CATSRRQDPYGYTF,TGTGCCACCAGCAGGAGACAGGACCCCTATGGCTACACCTTC
TRBV7-3,once,TRBJ2-5,TRBD2,CASSALSGGPWEETQYF,TGTGCCAGCAGCGCTCTTAGCGGGGGGCCTTGGGAAGAGACCCAGTACTTC
TRBV5-6,few,TRBJ1-1,-,CASSFGQTTEAFF,TGTGCCAGCAGCTTCGGACAGACCACTGAAGCTTTCTTT
TRBV4-1,-,TRBJ1-6,-,CASSPQPLEWRKSPLHF,TGCGCCAGCAGCCCCCAACCGTTGGAGTGGAGAAAGTCACCCCTCCACTTT
TRBV11-2,-,TRBJ2-7,-,CASSPFPLRSDYEQYF,TGTGCCAGCAGCCCTTTTCCCTTGCGTAGTGATTACGAGCAGTACTTC
TRBV29-1,-,TRBJ2-7,TRBD1,CSVVSGTVYPYEQYF,TGCAGCGTTGTCTCCGGGACAGTCTATCCCTACGAGCAGTACTTC
TRBV6-1,few,TRBJ2-7,TRBD2,CASSELRLSGVTYEQYF,TGTGCCAGCAGTGAATTACGACTCAGCGGGGTAACCTACGAGCAGTACTTC